This T cell receptor (beta chain) came from a study of blood T cell repertoires in COVID-19. In the study overall: T cells, B-cell-depleted T cells, or PBMCs supplied cDNA or gDNA.

The germline V gene has CDR1 SQVTM and CDR2 ANQGSEA. J was trimmed by 7 bases and V by 5 bases; bases with no gene match: 7. This CDR3 comprises 13 residues. In the source study's methods: Researchers report that nucleated cell counts were estimated from reference gene primer amplification. The repertoire was sequenced with immunoSEQ multiplex PCR; TCRdb's copy has only in-frame clones and lacks some. The DNA gave D and trimming, while V, J and clone size come from that table. The profile shows around 190,000 clones, roughly 85% of them singletons. This TCR was sampled from a woman aged 60-75 years with acute or convalescent COVID-19. Sequenced input: peripheral blood. The rearrangement links TRBV29-1 to TRBJ2-4; TRBD2 matches 8 bases. The CDR3 nucleotides are TGCAGCGTTAGCGGGGGAGTACGGAACATTCAGTACTTC. As protein: CSVSGGVRNIQYF.